The clone carrying this T cell receptor beta chain was seen just once. Germline loops: CDR1 SEHNR, CDR2 FQNEAQ (reference sequence). CDR3 length: 11 residues. Trimming removed 5 bases from V and 6 bases from J, with 8 bases in between. This record comes from a study of technical replicates of blood from a handful of donors. The protocol was immunoSEQ multiplex PCR, while the TCRdb copy is restricted to in-frame clones and leaves out a portion. The data show 76,000 or so clones, with about 91% seen just once and around 0.24% held by the top ten. The chain employs TRBV7-9 and TRBJ2-7; D not certain. The source material was T cells isolated from PBMCs. This sequence was found in a human donor in good health. In nucleotides, the CDR3 is TGTGCCAGCAGCCTCACGGGCGAGCAGTACTTC. Protein: CASSLTGEQYF. Variable domain in full (rest from reference TRBV7-9 and TRBJ2-7): DTGVSQNPRHKITKRGQNVTFRCDPISEHNRLYWYRQTLGQGPEFLTYFQNEAQLEKSRLLSDRFSAERPKGSFSTLEIQRTEQGDSAMYLCASSLTGEQYFGPGTRLTVT.